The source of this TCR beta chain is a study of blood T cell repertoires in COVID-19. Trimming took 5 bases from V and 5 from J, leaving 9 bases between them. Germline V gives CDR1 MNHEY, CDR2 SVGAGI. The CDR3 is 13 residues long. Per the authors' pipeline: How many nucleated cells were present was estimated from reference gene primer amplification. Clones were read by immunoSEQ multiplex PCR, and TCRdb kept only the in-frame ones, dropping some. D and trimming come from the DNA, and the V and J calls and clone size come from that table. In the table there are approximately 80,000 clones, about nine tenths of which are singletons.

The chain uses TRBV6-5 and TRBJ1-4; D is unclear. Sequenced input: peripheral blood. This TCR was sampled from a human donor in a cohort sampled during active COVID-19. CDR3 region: CASSLDGNEKLFF. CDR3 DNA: TGTGCCAGCAGTCTTGACGGGAATGAAAAACTGTTTTTT.